This T cell receptor beta chain emerged from a study of breast tumors, draining lymph nodes, adjacent tissues (TCRdb year 2016). Background on the whole study: TCR beta repertoires were compared across tumor, adjacent nontumor tissue and axillary lymph nodes obtained from breast cancer patients. In human breast cancer, the study set out to evaluate how tumor, surrounding tissue and draining lymph node repertoires relate to one another and whether T cells may move between these sites.

The instrument was an Illumina HiSeq 2000. Multiplex PCR amplification was used to generate the TCR beta chain libraries. High-throughput sequencing was used to analyze the amplified TCR beta chain products. Using fastp trimming at Q25 and MiXCR clonotype assembly, TCRdb reanalyzed the public sequencing data and kept in-frame beta chains. Each CDR3 protein appears once, grouped with its most common genes and DNA. The sample table holds some 110,000 distinct CDR3 sequences, of which 30% were seen once. The top ten constitute 4.5% to 7% of the sample. This clonotype was counted ten times or more. Its antigen remains unidentified. No base quality information exists; no much larger clone differs at one position. The paper as a whole reports these results and caveats: The conclusion that tumor T cells originate in lymph nodes was framed as consistent with a hypothesis rather than directly demonstrated. The data were considered consistent with most tumor T cells being derived from the lymph node and subsequently expanding within tumor tissue. Tumor and nontumor tissue repertoires were significantly more similar in luminal-like than in basal-like breast cancer. Tumors showed preferential V and J gene usage, and their T-cell repertoire diversity fell below that of lymph nodes yet above that of nontumor tissue.

Lymph node samples came from the axillary draining lymph nodes of breast cancer patients. Material for sequencing was axillary lymph node tissue. This clonotype was obtained from a female donor with breast cancer. Some clones in this sample may be carry-over from other donors' samples.

The CDR3 here reads CASYGASGSTDTQYF. In nucleotides, the sequence is TGTGCCAGCTACGGGGCTAGCGGCAGCACAGATACGCAGTATTTT. The rearrangement combines TRBV28 with TRBJ2-3; the junction holds 7 bases that match TRBD2. Clipping removes 8 bases from V and 0 bases from J, with 8 as the unmatched junction base count. Including cysteine and phenylalanine, the CDR3 has 15 amino acids. CDR3 DNA is the only sequence kept; it has 45 bases, read in frame from the first base. In the germline V gene, CDR1 corresponds to MDHEN and CDR2 to SYDVKM.